This T cell receptor (beta chain) derives from a study of blood T cell repertoires in COVID-19. About the study: There were acute and convalescent COVID-19 samples, and they came from the United States, Italy and Spain. T cells, B-cell-depleted T cells, or PBMCs provided the cDNA or gDNA that served as material.

Turning to this clone: In the same sample, other DNA sequences code for this CDR3.

Authors' processing steps: Quantification of nucleated cells was approximated via reference gene primer amplification. Data came from immunoSEQ multiplex PCR; TCRdb stores just in-frame clones and leaves some out. The DNA gave D and trimming, while V, J and clone size come from that table. The sample contains under 200,000 clones, about four fifths of which appear only once. This CDR3 is built from 16 residues. The V and J ends lost 1 base and 4 bases, in that order; junction bases with no gene match: 5. Germline V gene lookup returns CDR1 SEHNR and CDR2 FQNEAQ (reference sequence). Sequenced sample: peripheral blood. The clonotype was recovered from a man between 70 and 80 years old with active or convalescent COVID-19. J is TRBJ2-1 and V is TRBV7-9; 9 bases map to TRBD2. CDR3 nucleotides: TGTGCCAGCAGCTTAGTAGCGGGGGCCTCATACAATGAGCAGTTCTTC. It is translated as CASSLVAGASYNEQFF.